The 2 T cell receptor beta chains below were found in one sample sequenced in a study of Graves' ophthalmopathy and Graves' hyperthyroidism. The authors amplified TCR beta CDR3 regions, and they did so from RNA transcripts for repertoire sequencing. Investigators did first-round RT-PCR with HTBI primers, then second-round multiplex PCR. TCRdb reanalysed the multiplex PCR reads using MiXCR and keeps one entry per CDR3 protein. The table has 350,000 or so distinct CDR3 sequences, roughly 17% seen once. The sequenced sample was peripheral blood. Receptor source: an adult man with Graves' ophthalmopathy.

This clonotype was observed at least ten times. The V and J genes are TRBV6-1 and TRBJ2-7; 8 nucleotides align to TRBD1. J gave up 6 bases and V 6 bases, and 10 bases lay outside the gene matches. CDR1 and CDR2 from the germline V gene are MNHNS and SASEGT. The CDR3 covers 14 residues. Here the CDR3 reads CASSAETGASEQYF. For the CDR3, the DNA is TGTGCCAGCAGCGCCGAGACAGGGGCCTCCGAGCAGTACTTC.

This clonotype was picked up many times. The V call is TRBV20-1, the J call TRBJ2-5; 9 bases align to TRBD2. J gave up 5 bases and V 5 bases, and 3 bases lay outside the gene matches. The germline gives CDR1 DFQATT, CDR2 SNEGSKA (reference sequence). The CDR3 loop spans 12 amino acids. The CDR3 DNA reads TGCAGTGCTGCGGGAGGGGGTGAGACCCAGTACTTC. This codes for CSAAGGGETQYF.